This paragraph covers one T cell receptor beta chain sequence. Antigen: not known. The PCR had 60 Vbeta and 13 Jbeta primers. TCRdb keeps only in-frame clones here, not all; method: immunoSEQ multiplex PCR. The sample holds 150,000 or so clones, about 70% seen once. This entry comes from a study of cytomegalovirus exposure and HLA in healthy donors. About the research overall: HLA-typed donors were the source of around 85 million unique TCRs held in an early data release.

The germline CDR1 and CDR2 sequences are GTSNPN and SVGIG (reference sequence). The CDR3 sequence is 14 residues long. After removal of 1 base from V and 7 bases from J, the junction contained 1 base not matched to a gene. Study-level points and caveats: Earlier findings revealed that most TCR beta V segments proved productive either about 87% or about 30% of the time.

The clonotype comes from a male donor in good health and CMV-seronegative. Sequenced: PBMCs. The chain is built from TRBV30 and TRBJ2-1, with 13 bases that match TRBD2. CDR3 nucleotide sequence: TGTGCCTGGAGTGCGGGACTAGCGGGAAATGAGCAGTTCTTC. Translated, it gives CAWSAGLAGNEQFF. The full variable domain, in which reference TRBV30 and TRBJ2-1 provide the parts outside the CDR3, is SQTIHQWPATLVQPVGSPLSLECTVEGTSNPNLYWYRQAAGRGLQLLFYSVGIGQISSEVPQNLSASRPQDRQFILSSKKLLLSDSGFYLCAWSAGLAGNEQFFGPGTRLTVL.